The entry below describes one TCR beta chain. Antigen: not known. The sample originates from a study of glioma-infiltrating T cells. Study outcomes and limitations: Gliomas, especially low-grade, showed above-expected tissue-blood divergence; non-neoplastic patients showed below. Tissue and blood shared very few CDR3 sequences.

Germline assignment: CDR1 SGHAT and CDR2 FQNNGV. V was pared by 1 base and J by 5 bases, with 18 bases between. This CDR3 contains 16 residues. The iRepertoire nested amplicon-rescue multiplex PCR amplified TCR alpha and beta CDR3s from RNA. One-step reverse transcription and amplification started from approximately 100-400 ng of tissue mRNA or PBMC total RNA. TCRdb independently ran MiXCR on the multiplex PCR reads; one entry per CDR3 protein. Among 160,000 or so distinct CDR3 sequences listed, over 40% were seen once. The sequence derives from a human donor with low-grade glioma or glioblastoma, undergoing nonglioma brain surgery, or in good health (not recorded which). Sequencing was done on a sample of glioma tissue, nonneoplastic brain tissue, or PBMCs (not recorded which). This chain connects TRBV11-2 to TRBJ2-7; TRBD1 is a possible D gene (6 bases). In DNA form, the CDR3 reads TGTGCCAGCAGCTTAGGGGGGCGGACGGAGCTCGACGAGCAGTACTTC. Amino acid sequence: CASSLGGRTELDEQYF.